Below, 30 T cell receptor beta chains from the same sample are listed, as sequenced in a study of regulatory T cells in long-lasting Graves disease. Time point defined: newly diagnosed GD, antithyroid drugs for less than 3 months. Scientists built the TCR library using RNA that was extracted from PBMCs. Arm-PCR of CDR3 regions with iRepertoire HTBI primers generated TCR beta libraries. In TCRdb, the multiplex PCR reads were re-called with MiXCR into one record per CDR3 protein. In the table there are around 330,000 distinct CDR3 sequences, roughly 18% of which are singletons. This specimen consisted of peripheral blood mononuclear cells (PBMCs), obtained at new diagnosis, from a patient treated with antithyroid drugs. The receptors come from a female donor with Graves disease.

This clonotype was detected ten times or more. The chain combines TRBV7-8 with TRBJ2-1; 7 nucleotides align to TRBD2. CDR3 length equals 13 residues. The V segment lost 5 bases and the J segment 8 bases; nucleotides outside the gene matches: 6. Germline V CDR1 and CDR2: SGHVS, FQNEAQ. The DNA for the CDR3 is TGTGCCAGCAGCCCCGGGGGACTACATGAGCAGTTCTTC. This codes for CASSPGGLHEQFF.

The chain joins TRBV15 to TRBJ1-1, with no clear D. This CDR3 is 13 amino acids long. CDR1 and CDR2 from the germline V gene are LNHNV and YYDKDF (reference sequence). V was clipped by 1 base and J by 6 bases, with 9 bases between them. This CDR3 is CATSRVGIPEAFF. The CDR3 coding sequence is TGTGCCACCAGCAGAGTTGGGATCCCTGAAGCTTTCTTT.

The rearrangement links TRBV5-6 to TRBJ1-1, with D perhaps TRBD1 (6 bases). The CDR3 runs to 13 residues. Deletions cut 2 bases from V and 7 bases from J, with 12 bases between. CDR1 is SGHDT, CDR2 YYEEEE, per germline. The CDR3 nucleotides are TGTGCCAGCAGCTTCTCAGGGGTTGGTGAAGCTTTCTTT. Encoded protein: CASSFSGVGEAFF. Combining the CDR3 with reference TRBV5-6 and TRBJ1-1 gives the whole variable domain DAGVTQSPTHLIKTRGQQVTLRCSPKSGHDTVSWYQQALGQGPQFIFQYYEEEERQRGNFPDRFSGHQFPNYSSELNVNALLLGDSALYLCASSFSGVGEAFFGQGTRLTVV.

This clonotype was seen at least ten times. The chain links TRBV30 to TRBJ1-4, with D perhaps matching TRBD1 (6 bases). The CDR3 totals 15 residues. CDR1 is GTSNPN, CDR2 SVGIG, per germline (reference sequence). The V and J ends lost 3 bases and 3 bases respectively, with 14 bases between them. The CDR3 loop is CAWSSLQGPNEKLFF. Here the CDR3 DNA reads TGTGCCTGGAGCTCTTTACAGGGACCTAATGAAAAACTGTTTTTT.

This clonotype was counted only a few times. V usage is TRBV7-9 and J usage is TRBJ2-2, with D unresolved. The CDR3 totals 12 residues. Germline V CDR1 and CDR2: SEHNR, FQNEAQ (reference sequence). V lost 2 bases, J lost 8 bases, and 6 bases lay in between. CDR3 sequence (DNA): TGTGCCAGCAGCTTAACGATGGGGGAGCTGTTTTTT. Its protein is CASSLTMGELFF.

The chain combines TRBV28 with TRBJ2-7, with a weak D call TRBD1 (6 bases). CDR1 MDHEN and CDR2 SYDVKM come from the germline V gene. V lost 6 bases to trimming and J lost 5 bases, with 14 bases between them. This CDR3 has 13 amino acids. CDR3 sequence reads: CASSSTKGDEQYF. CDR3 nucleotide sequence: TGTGCCAGCAGCTCCACTAAGGGGGACGAGCAGTACTTC.

This clonotype was recorded at least ten times. The gene calls are TRBV5-1 and TRBJ2-5; D unresolved. The ends were cut back, 4 bases at V and 1 base at J, with 17 bases in the middle. This CDR3 is built from 16 residues. CDR1 and CDR2 from the germline V gene are SGHRS and YFSETQ. The CDR3 region is CASSLSPSATQETQYF. The CDR3 nucleotides read TGCGCCAGCAGCCTCAGTCCTTCGGCGACCCAAGAGACCCAGTACTTC.

This clonotype was detected many times. The rearrangement uses TRBV30 and TRBJ1-1; possible D gene TRBD1, 6 bases. This CDR3 is 10 amino acids long. Germline loops: CDR1 GTSNPN, CDR2 SVGIG (reference sequence). V was clipped by 7 bases and J by 8 bases, with 11 bases between them. CDR3 DNA: TGTGCCTTTAGGACAGCGGAAGCTTTCTTT. Its translation is CAFRTAEAFF.

This clonotype was seen many times. V gene TRBV11-3 combines with J gene TRBJ2-7; D may be TRBD1 or TRBD2 (5 bases each). This CDR3 contains 13 residues. The germline V and J ends were trimmed by 5 bases and 7 bases, with 15 bases remaining between them. Germline V lookup: CDR1 SGHNT, CDR2 YENEEA. CDR3 amino acids: CASSIPGREEQYF. In DNA form, the CDR3 reads TGTGCCAGCAGCATACCGGGACGCGAAGAGCAGTACTTC.

This clonotype was recorded many times. The genes are TRBV11-3 and TRBJ2-3; TRBD2 might be the D (5 bases). Germline CDR1 reads SGHNT; CDR2 reads YENEEA. The CDR3 is 15 residues long. Trimming stripped 6 bases from V and 6 bases from J, with 19 bases between. This CDR3 is CASSKGGLPGDTQYF. Here the CDR3 DNA reads TGTGCCAGCAGTAAGGGTGGGCTACCGGGGGATACGCAGTATTTT.

This clonotype was observed many times. V gene TRBV2 combines with J gene TRBJ2-7; no definite D call. Looked up from germline, CDR1 is SNHLY and CDR2 is FYNNEI. CDR3 length equals 12 residues. V lost 7 bases, J lost 3 bases, and 10 bases lay in between. CDR3 in amino acids: CASTTGSYEQYF. The DNA of the CDR3 is TGTGCCAGCACCACCGGAAGCTACGAGCAGTACTTC.

The gene calls are TRBV24-1 and TRBJ2-2; TRBD2 might be the D (5 bases). From germline, CDR1 is KGHDR and CDR2 SFDVKD. V lost 10 bases and J 6 bases, leaving 14 bases between the germline ends. This CDR3 has 13 amino acids. CDR3 amino acids: CATRVGEAGELFF. Written as DNA, the CDR3 is TGTGCCACGAGGGTGGGAGAGGCCGGGGAGCTGTTTTTT.

This clonotype was seen many times. The rearrangement joins TRBV6-1 to TRBJ2-2; no firm D call. Germline lookup yields CDR1 MNHNS and CDR2 SASEGT. CDR3 size: 13 residues. V was clipped by 6 bases and J by 0 bases, with 5 bases between them. CDR3 sequence reads: CASRIANTGELFF. The CDR3 nucleotides are TGTGCCAGCAGGATAGCGAACACCGGGGAGCTGTTTTTT.

In its sample, this clonotype was seen a few times. CDR3 sequence (DNA): TGTGCCAGCAGCGTAGAGGGAGGGGGTCTCTCTGGGGCCAACGTCCTGACTTTC. Translating it yields CASSVEGGGLSGANVLTF. The V call is TRBV9, the J call TRBJ2-6; possible D gene TRBD2, 7 bases. V lost 0 bases to trimming and J lost 0 bases, with 13 bases between them. Per the germline V gene, CDR1 is SGDLS and CDR2 is YYNGEE. This CDR3 has 18 residues. Using reference TRBV9 and TRBJ2-6 for the parts outside the CDR3, the full variable domain is DSGVTQTPKHLITATGQRVTLRCSPRSGDLSVYWYQQSLDQGLQFLIQYYNGEERAKGNILERFSAQQFPDLHSELNLSSLELGDSALYFCASSVEGGGLSGANVLTFGAGSRLTVL.

The rearrangement joins TRBV6-1 to TRBJ2-2; D is uncertain. CDR1 and CDR2 from the germline V gene are MNHNS and SASEGT. This CDR3 has 13 residues. Trimming cost V 11 bases and J 5 bases, with 15 bases left between them. CDR3 amino acids: CAAVPSLTGELFF. CDR3 DNA: TGTGCCGCGGTCCCCTCTCTTACCGGGGAGCTGTTTTTT.

This clonotype was observed many times. CDR3 DNA: TGCGCCAGCAGGCTTGGGGTGGGCGGCCGCCAAGAGACCCAGTACTTC. This sequence encodes CASRLGVGGRQETQYF. The chain is built from TRBV5-1 and TRBJ2-5; D remains unclear. The CDR3 consists of 16 residues. Germline assignment: CDR1 SGHRS and CDR2 YFSETQ. Trimming cost V 5 bases and J 1 base, with 18 bases left between them.

This clonotype showed up many times. The chain employs TRBV5-1 and TRBJ1-1; the D gene is possibly TRBD1 (6 bases). Germline-derived CDR1 and CDR2 are SGHRS and YFSETQ. The V end lost 4 bases, the J end lost 3 bases, and 19 bases lay between the germline ends. CDR3 length equals 16 residues. CDR3 nucleotides: TGCGCCAGCAGCCCCCCGAAGGACAGCTGGGACACTGAAGCTTTCTTT. Protein sequence: CASSPPKDSWDTEAFF.

This clonotype was recorded at least ten times. The chain couples TRBV7-6 to TRBJ1-3, with 10 bases aligning to TRBD1. Losses at the gene ends were 5 bases for V and 4 bases for J; bases not matched to a gene: 5. Germline V gives CDR1 SGHVS, CDR2 FNYEAQ. The CDR3 covers 15 residues. The CDR3 loop is CASSPRQGAGNTIYF. The CDR3 DNA sequence: TGTGCCAGCAGCCCGAGACAGGGGGCGGGAAACACCATATATTTT.

The rearrangement links TRBV24-1 to TRBJ2-5; 11 bases align to TRBD2. Per germline, CDR1 KGHDR and CDR2 SFDVKD. The CDR3 is made up of 15 amino acids. Trimming at V came to 4 bases and at J to 2 bases, leaving 2 bases not matched to a gene. This CDR3 reads CATSDGTSGQETQYF. The CDR3 coding sequence is TGTGCCACCAGTGACGGGACTAGCGGACAAGAGACCCAGTACTTC.

This clonotype was seen at least ten times. The J gene is TRBJ1-1, the V gene TRBV20-1; the D gene is possibly TRBD1 (5 bases). Germline V gene data show CDR1 as DFQATT and CDR2 as SNEGSKA (reference sequence). The germline V and J ends were trimmed by 0 bases and 4 bases, with 15 bases remaining between them. The CDR3 contains 15 residues. The DNA for the CDR3 is TGCAGTGCTAGAGATAATGGACAACGGAGCACTGAAGCTTTCTTT. Translated, it gives CSARDNGQRSTEAFF.

The rearrangement uses TRBV29-1 and TRBJ2-1, with D unresolved. V lost 3 bases to trimming and J lost 1 base, with 4 bases between them. The germline CDR1 and CDR2 sequences are SQVTM and ANQGSEA. CDR3 size: 12 residues. CDR3 sequence reads: CSVEWSYNEQFF. The CDR3 nucleotides read TGCAGCGTTGAGTGGTCCTACAATGAGCAGTTCTTC.

This clonotype came up many times. The genes are TRBV25-1 and TRBJ1-4, with D uncertain. The CDR3 totals 15 residues. Germline V gene lookup returns CDR1 MGHDK and CDR2 SYGVNS. V gave up 4 bases and J gave up 4 bases, with 13 bases separating them. CDR3 in DNA: TGTGCCAGCAGTGCGCTGACAACCGGTAATGAAAAACTGTTTTTT. As protein: CASSALTTGNEKLFF.

This clonotype was detected ten times or more. The rearrangement links TRBV6-2 or TRBV6-3 to TRBJ1-5, with D maybe TRBD1 (5 bases). From germline, CDR1 is MNHEY and CDR2 SVGEGT. Trimming cost V 7 bases and J 5 bases, with 15 bases left between them. The CDR3 loop spans 14 amino acids. The CDR3 sequence: CASNPYGGDQPQHF. The CDR3 bases are TGTGCCAGCAATCCCTATGGGGGAGATCAGCCCCAGCATTTT.

This clonotype was counted a few times. The junction and the germline gene differ at one end; a read error may be behind it. The chain recombines TRBV11-1 with TRBJ2-1; unclear D gene. The germline gives CDR1 SGHAT, CDR2 FQDESV (reference sequence). This CDR3 region has 13 residues. The CDR3 protein is CASRVGLLNEQFF. In nucleotides, the CDR3 is TGCGCCAGCAGAGTAGGCCTACTCAATGAGCAGTTCTTC.

This clonotype has ten or more counts. This rearrangement joins TRBV24-1 to TRBJ1-1; no reliable D call. Germline V gene sequence: CDR1 KGHDR, CDR2 SFDVKD. CDR3 length: 12 residues. Trimming removed 2 bases at V and 4 bases at J, with 4 bases between. As DNA, the CDR3 is TGTGCCACCAGTGATTCAGGCACTGAAGCTTTCTTT. Its translation: CATSDSGTEAFF.

This clonotype was observed many times. DNA for the CDR3: TGTGCCAGCAGCCCAGCGGGAAGAGAGACCCAGTACTTC. Encoded protein: CASSPAGRETQYF. The rearrangement joins TRBV27 to TRBJ2-5; 7 bases are shared with TRBD2. This CDR3 comprises 13 residues. With 6 bases clipped from V and 4 bases from J, the junction kept 5 bases outside the gene matches. In germline, CDR1 is MNHEY, CDR2 SMNVEV (reference sequence).

The sample holds many counts of this clonotype. CDR3 sequence: CASSLAGRGAYEQYF. CDR3 DNA: TGTGCCAGCAGTTTAGCGGGGCGGGGTGCCTACGAGCAGTACTTC. The rearrangement links TRBV12-3 or TRBV12-4 to TRBJ2-7, with a weak D call TRBD2 (6 bases). CDR3 length: 15 residues. The V end was cut by 0 bases, the J end by 2 bases, with 11 bases between.

This rearrangement joins TRBV5-1 to TRBJ2-7, with D maybe TRBD1 (5 bases). This CDR3 region has 14 residues. V dropped 4 bases and J dropped 7 bases, with 18 bases sitting between them. Germline V lookup: CDR1 SGHRS, CDR2 YFSETQ. The CDR3 spells CASSPAGPPGEQYV. DNA for the CDR3: TGCGCCAGCAGCCCCGCCGGGCCCCCAGGGGAGCAGTACGTC.

This chain uses TRBV13 with TRBJ2-3, with unresolved D. The CDR3 sequence is 17 residues long. The germline V and J ends were trimmed by 5 bases and 6 bases, with 24 bases remaining between them. Germline assignment: CDR1 PRHDT and CDR2 FYEKMQ (reference sequence). CDR3 DNA: TGTGCCAGCAGCGCCTTGGGTTCTAGAGGAGCCCGCGATACGCAGTATTTT. Translation gives CASSALGSRGARDTQYF. Filled out from reference TRBV13 and TRBJ2-3, the complete variable domain reads AAGVIQSPRHLIKEKRETATLKCYPIPRHDTVYWYQQGPGQDPQFLISFYEKMQSDKGSIPDRFSAQQFSDYHSELNMSSLELGDSALYFCASSALGSRGARDTQYFGPGTRLTVL.

The sample holds one count of this clonotype. Germline is not matched at one junction end, which may reflect a read error. This chain links TRBV3-1 with TRBJ1-2; D is unclear. CDR3 length equals 15 residues. The germline CDR1 and CDR2 sequences are LGHDT and YNNKEL (reference sequence). The CDR3 coding sequence is TGTGCCAGCAGCCAAGAAGCCGCCACACCCTATGGCTACGCCTTC. Translated: CASSQEAATPYGYAF.